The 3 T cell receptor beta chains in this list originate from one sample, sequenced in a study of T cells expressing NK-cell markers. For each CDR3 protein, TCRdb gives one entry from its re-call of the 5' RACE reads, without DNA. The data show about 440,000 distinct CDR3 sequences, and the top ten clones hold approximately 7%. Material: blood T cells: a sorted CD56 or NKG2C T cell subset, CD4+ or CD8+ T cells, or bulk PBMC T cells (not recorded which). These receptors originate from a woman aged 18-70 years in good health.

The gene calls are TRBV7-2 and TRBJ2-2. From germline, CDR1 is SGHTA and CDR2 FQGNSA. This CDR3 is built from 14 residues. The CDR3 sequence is CASSLRLSGVELFF.

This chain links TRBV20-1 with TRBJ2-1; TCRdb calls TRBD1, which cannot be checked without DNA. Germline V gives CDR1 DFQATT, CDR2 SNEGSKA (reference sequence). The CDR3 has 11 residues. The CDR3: CSAPGVGEQFF.

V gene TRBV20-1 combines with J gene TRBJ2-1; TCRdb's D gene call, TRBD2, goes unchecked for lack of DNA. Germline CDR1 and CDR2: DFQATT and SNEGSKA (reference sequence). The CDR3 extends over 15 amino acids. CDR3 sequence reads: CSARDPTSGYNEQFF.